The rows below give T cell receptor beta chains drawn from one sample of a study of blood T cell repertoires in COVID-19. TCRdb's copy holds only in-frame clones and misses some; the assay was immunoSEQ multiplex PCR. The sample carries fewer than 200,000 clones, 70% to 80% recorded once. The specimen was peripheral blood. These receptors originate from a woman in her sixties with COVID-19, enrolled during active disease. The CDR3 runs from the conserved cysteine through the conserved F or W. Each record gives: J gene, clone size, V gene, D gene, CDR3 DNA, CDR3 protein. The D gene is left open where the match is weak. Clone size is given for some rows only: seen once, a few or many times, or a class if the clone is expanded.

j_gene: TRBJ2-5
abundance: -
v_gene: TRBV19
d_gene: TRBD1
CDR3nt: TGTGCCAGTAGTGCTTCGGGACAGGCCGGTCGGACCCAGTACTTC
CDR3aa: CASSASGQAGRTQYF

j_gene: TRBJ2-1
abundance: -
v_gene: TRBV6-1
d_gene: -
CDR3nt: TGTGCCAGCAGTGAAGCTGGGCAGGGGGGCCACAATGAGCAGTTCTTC
CDR3aa: CASSEAGQGGHNEQFF

j_gene: TRBJ1-5
abundance: -
v_gene: TRBV9
d_gene: TRBD1
CDR3nt: TGTGCCAGCAGAAGACAGGGAAGAAAAGTTAGCAATCAGCCCCAGCATTTT
CDR3aa: CASRRQGRKVSNQPQHF

j_gene: TRBJ2-3
abundance: -
v_gene: TRBV9
d_gene: TRBD2
CDR3nt: TGTGCCAGCAGCGTAGCGGGACTAGCCCCAGATACGCAGTATTTT
CDR3aa: CASSVAGLAPDTQYF

j_gene: TRBJ2-7
abundance: -
v_gene: TRBV11-3
d_gene: -
CDR3nt: TGTGCCAGCAGCTTATGTCTAGCCGCGCATTACGAGCAGTACTTC
CDR3aa: CASSLCLAAHYEQYF

j_gene: TRBJ1-2
abundance: -
v_gene: TRBV12-3/TRBV12-4
d_gene: -
CDR3nt: TGTGCCAGCAGTCCGGACAGCTATGGCTACACCTTC
CDR3aa: CASSPDSYGYTF

j_gene: TRBJ1-1
abundance: -
v_gene: TRBV28
d_gene: -
CDR3nt: TGTGCCAGCAATAAACGGGGGATGAACACTGAAGCTTTCTTT
CDR3aa: CASNKRGMNTEAFF

j_gene: TRBJ2-1
abundance: -
v_gene: TRBV30
d_gene: -
CDR3nt: TGTGCCTGGAGTGTGGGAGCGGAGAAGTTCTTC
CDR3aa: CAWSVGAEKFF

j_gene: TRBJ2-1
abundance: -
v_gene: TRBV18
d_gene: TRBD2
CDR3nt: TGTGCCAGCTCACCATTAGCGGGAGGCCAAAATGAGCAGTTCTTC
CDR3aa: CASSPLAGGQNEQFF

j_gene: TRBJ2-3
abundance: -
v_gene: TRBV9
d_gene: -
CDR3nt: TGTGCCAGCAGCCCCCACACAGATACGCAGTATTTT
CDR3aa: CASSPHTDTQYF

j_gene: TRBJ1-2
abundance: -
v_gene: TRBV9
d_gene: TRBD1
CDR3nt: TGTGCCAGCAGCAATCGACAGGGGGCGGGCTATGGCTACACCTTC
CDR3aa: CASSNRQGAGYGYTF

j_gene: TRBJ1-2
abundance: few
v_gene: TRBV27
d_gene: TRBD1
CDR3nt: TGTGCCAGCAGCCCTACAGGGGCTGGCTATGGCTACACCTTC
CDR3aa: CASSPTGAGYGYTF

j_gene: TRBJ2-7
abundance: few
v_gene: TRBV5-4
d_gene: -
CDR3nt: TGTGCCAGCAGCTTAAATCAGGCCTCCTACGAGCAGTACTTC
CDR3aa: CASSLNQASYEQYF

j_gene: TRBJ2-5
abundance: -
v_gene: TRBV28
d_gene: -
CDR3nt: TGTGCCAGCAGTTTCTACGGTGAGGGAGAGACCCAGTACTTC
CDR3aa: CASSFYGEGETQYF

j_gene: TRBJ2-1
abundance: -
v_gene: TRBV2
d_gene: TRBD2
CDR3nt: TGTGCCAGCCGACTAGCGGGGGGATTCGGGAGGAATGAGCAGTTCTTC
CDR3aa: CASRLAGGFGRNEQFF

j_gene: TRBJ1-6
abundance: -
v_gene: TRBV7-2
d_gene: -
CDR3nt: TGTGCCAGCAGCATCTTTGGCGGGGGTACTAATTCACCCCTCCACTTT
CDR3aa: CASSIFGGGTNSPLHF

j_gene: TRBJ2-1
abundance: -
v_gene: TRBV20-1
d_gene: -
CDR3nt: TGCAGTGCTAGTGGCACGGTACGATCCTACAATGAGCAGTTCTTC
CDR3aa: CSASGTVRSYNEQFF

j_gene: TRBJ2-3
abundance: many
v_gene: TRBV3-1/TRBV3-2
d_gene: -
CDR3nt: TGTGCCAGCAGCCAAGATCGGGGAGATACGCAGTATTTT
CDR3aa: CASSQDRGDTQYF

j_gene: TRBJ1-5
abundance: once
v_gene: TRBV30
d_gene: -
CDR3nt: TGTGCCTGGAGTGTAGGACCTGGGGCGTATCAGCCCCAGCATTTT
CDR3aa: CAWSVGPGAYQPQHF

j_gene: TRBJ1-5
abundance: -
v_gene: TRBV10-3
d_gene: TRBD1
CDR3nt: TGTGCCATCAGTCGGGACAGGGATGGCAATCAGCCCCAGCATTTT
CDR3aa: CAISRDRDGNQPQHF

j_gene: TRBJ1-1
abundance: -
v_gene: TRBV2
d_gene: -
CDR3nt: TGTGCCAGCACCCGGACAGAGGACACTGAAGCTTTCTTT
CDR3aa: CASTRTEDTEAFF

j_gene: TRBJ1-6
abundance: -
v_gene: TRBV9
d_gene: TRBD1
CDR3nt: TGTGCCAGCAGCGAGGGACAGGGTCTTCGTAATTCACCCCTCCACTTT
CDR3aa: CASSEGQGLRNSPLHF

j_gene: TRBJ2-2
abundance: -
v_gene: TRBV11-2
d_gene: TRBD2
CDR3nt: TGTGCCAGCAGAGGACTAGCGGGAGGCACCTTCCCGAACACCGGGGAGCTGTTTTTT
CDR3aa: CASRGLAGGTFPNTGELFF

j_gene: TRBJ2-1
abundance: -
v_gene: TRBV27
d_gene: -
CDR3nt: TGTGCCAGCGGTGTAATTGGGAGTCCCAATGAGCAGTTCTTC
CDR3aa: CASGVIGSPNEQFF

j_gene: TRBJ2-1
abundance: -
v_gene: TRBV27
d_gene: TRBD2
CDR3nt: TGTGCCAGCAGTTTCGGACTAGCGGAGAGCTCCTACAATGAGCAGTTCTTC
CDR3aa: CASSFGLAESSYNEQFF

j_gene: TRBJ2-5
abundance: once
v_gene: TRBV5-6
d_gene: TRBD1
CDR3nt: TGTGCCAGCAGCGGACTGACAGGGCCAGAGACCCAGTACTTC
CDR3aa: CASSGLTGPETQYF

j_gene: TRBJ2-5
abundance: -
v_gene: TRBV5-6
d_gene: TRBD1
CDR3nt: TGTGCCAGCAGCTCCTCCGGGACAGGGATAGAGACCCAGTACTTC
CDR3aa: CASSSSGTGIETQYF

j_gene: TRBJ2-6
abundance: -
v_gene: TRBV28
d_gene: TRBD1
CDR3nt: TGTGCCAGCAGTTTCAGGGGGCTAGAGGGGGCCAACGTCCTGACTTTC
CDR3aa: CASSFRGLEGANVLTF

j_gene: TRBJ2-7
abundance: -
v_gene: TRBV11-2
d_gene: TRBD1
CDR3nt: TGTGCCAGCAGCCCACTCCCGGGACAGGGACCCTACGAGCAGTACTTC
CDR3aa: CASSPLPGQGPYEQYF

j_gene: TRBJ1-5
abundance: few
v_gene: TRBV5-1
d_gene: -
CDR3nt: TGCGCCAGCAGCTTGGACGGAGCCCCGAATCAGCCCCAGCATTTT
CDR3aa: CASSLDGAPNQPQHF

j_gene: TRBJ2-2
abundance: few
v_gene: TRBV30
d_gene: TRBD2
CDR3nt: TGTGCCTGGAGTGTCACGACTAGCGGGGGTGGCTCCGGGGAGCTGTTTTTT
CDR3aa: CAWSVTTSGGGSGELFF

j_gene: TRBJ2-5
abundance: -
v_gene: TRBV15
d_gene: -
CDR3nt: TGTGCCACCAGCACTGACGGGGAGCAAGAGACCCAGTACTTC
CDR3aa: CATSTDGEQETQYF

j_gene: TRBJ2-1
abundance: few
v_gene: TRBV6-4
d_gene: TRBD2
CDR3nt: TGTGCCAGCAGTCCACTAGCGGGAGGGAGCAATGAGCAGTTCTTC
CDR3aa: CASSPLAGGSNEQFF

j_gene: TRBJ1-2
abundance: -
v_gene: TRBV7-9
d_gene: TRBD1
CDR3nt: TGTGCCAGCAGCCCCGGGACAGGTCATGCTAACTATGGCTACACCTTC
CDR3aa: CASSPGTGHANYGYTF

j_gene: TRBJ2-1
abundance: -
v_gene: TRBV28
d_gene: -
CDR3nt: TGTGCCAGCAGTCCCTTTTCTCGGAGGGGCCGAGGTTACAATGAGCAGTTCTTC
CDR3aa: CASSPFSRRGRGYNEQFF

j_gene: TRBJ1-3
abundance: -
v_gene: TRBV6-6
d_gene: -
CDR3nt: TGTGCCAGCAGTTACTCGGCGACGGGGATTGGAAACACCATATATTTT
CDR3aa: CASSYSATGIGNTIYF

j_gene: TRBJ2-5
abundance: -
v_gene: TRBV6-5
d_gene: -
CDR3nt: TGTGCCAGCAGTTACTCTAGCGTACAAGAGACCCAGTACTTC
CDR3aa: CASSYSSVQETQYF